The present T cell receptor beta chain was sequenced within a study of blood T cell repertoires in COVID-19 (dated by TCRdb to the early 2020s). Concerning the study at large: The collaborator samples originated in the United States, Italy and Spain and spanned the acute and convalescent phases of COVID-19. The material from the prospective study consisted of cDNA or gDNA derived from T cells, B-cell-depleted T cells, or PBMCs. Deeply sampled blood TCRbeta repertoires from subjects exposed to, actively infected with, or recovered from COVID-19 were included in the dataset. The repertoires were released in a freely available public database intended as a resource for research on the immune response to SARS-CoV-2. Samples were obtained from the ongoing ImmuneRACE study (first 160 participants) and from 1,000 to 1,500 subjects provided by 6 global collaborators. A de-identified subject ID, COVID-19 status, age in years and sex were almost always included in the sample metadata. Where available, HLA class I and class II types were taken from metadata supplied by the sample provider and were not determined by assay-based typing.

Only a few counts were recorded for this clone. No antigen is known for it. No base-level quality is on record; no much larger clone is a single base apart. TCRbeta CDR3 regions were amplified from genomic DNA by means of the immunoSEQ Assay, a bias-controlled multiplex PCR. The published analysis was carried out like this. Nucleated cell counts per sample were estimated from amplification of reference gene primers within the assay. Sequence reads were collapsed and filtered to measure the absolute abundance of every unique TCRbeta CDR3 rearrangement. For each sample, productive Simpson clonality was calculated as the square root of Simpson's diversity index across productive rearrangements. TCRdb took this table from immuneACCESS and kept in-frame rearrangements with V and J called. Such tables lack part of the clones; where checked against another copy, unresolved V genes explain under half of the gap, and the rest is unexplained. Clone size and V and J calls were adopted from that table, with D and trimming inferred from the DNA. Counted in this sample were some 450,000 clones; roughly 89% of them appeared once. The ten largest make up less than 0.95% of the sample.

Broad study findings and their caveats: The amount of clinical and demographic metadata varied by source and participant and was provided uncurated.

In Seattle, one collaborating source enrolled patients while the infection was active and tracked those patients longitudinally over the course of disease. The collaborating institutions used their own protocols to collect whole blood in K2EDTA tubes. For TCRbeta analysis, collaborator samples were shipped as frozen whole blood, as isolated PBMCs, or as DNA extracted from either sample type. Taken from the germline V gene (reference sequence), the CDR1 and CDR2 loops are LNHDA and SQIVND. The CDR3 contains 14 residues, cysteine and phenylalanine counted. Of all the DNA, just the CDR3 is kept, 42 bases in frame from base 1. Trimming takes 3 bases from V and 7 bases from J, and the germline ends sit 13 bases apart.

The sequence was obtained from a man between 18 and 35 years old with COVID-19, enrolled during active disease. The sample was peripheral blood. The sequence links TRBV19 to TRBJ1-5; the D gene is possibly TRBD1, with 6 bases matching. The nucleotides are TGTGCCAGTAGTATGCGGGGGGGCCGGCAGCCCCAGCATTTT. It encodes CASSMRGGRQPQHF.